The sample holds many counts of the clone carrying this TCR beta chain. Unmatched junction bases numbered 7, after V lost 6 bases and J lost 3 bases. The length of the CDR3 is 15 residues. Per the germline V gene, CDR1 is MDHEN and CDR2 is SYDVKM. This sample is drawn from a study of T cells in Graves' hyperthyroidism and ophthalmopathy. Amplified TCR beta CDR3 regions derived from RNA transcripts. A first-round RT-PCR of the TCR CDR3 used the HTBI primer set. TCRdb re-analysed the multiplex PCR reads in MiXCR, keeping a single row per CDR3 protein. The table lists 360,000 or so distinct CDR3 sequences, around 18% of them singletons, with about 14% in the top ten.

The rearrangement uses TRBV28 and TRBJ2-7, with TRBD2 identical over 11 bases. The source material was blood. The receptor comes from a woman between 40 and 50 years old with Graves' ophthalmopathy. The CDR3 loop reads CASRHTSGSGYEQYF. The CDR3 bases are TGTGCCAGCAGACACACTAGCGGGAGCGGCTACGAGCAGTACTTC.